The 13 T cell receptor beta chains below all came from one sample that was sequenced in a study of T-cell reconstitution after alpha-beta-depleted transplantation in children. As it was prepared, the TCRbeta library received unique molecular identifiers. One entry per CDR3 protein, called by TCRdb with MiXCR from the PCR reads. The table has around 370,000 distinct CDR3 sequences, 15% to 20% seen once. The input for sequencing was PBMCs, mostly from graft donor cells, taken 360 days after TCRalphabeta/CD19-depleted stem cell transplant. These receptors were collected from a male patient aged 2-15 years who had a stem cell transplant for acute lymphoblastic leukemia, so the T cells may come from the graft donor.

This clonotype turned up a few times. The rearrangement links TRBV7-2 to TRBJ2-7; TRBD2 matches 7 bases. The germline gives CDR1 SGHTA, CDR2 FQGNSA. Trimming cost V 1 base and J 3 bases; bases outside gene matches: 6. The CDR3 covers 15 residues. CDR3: CASSLVRDYFYEQYF. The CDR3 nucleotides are TGTGCCAGCAGCTTAGTTCGGGACTACTTCTACGAGCAGTACTTC.

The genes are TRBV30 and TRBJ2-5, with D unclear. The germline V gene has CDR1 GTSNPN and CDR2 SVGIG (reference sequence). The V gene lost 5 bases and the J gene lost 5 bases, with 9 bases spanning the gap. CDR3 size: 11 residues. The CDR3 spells CAWGQWETQYF. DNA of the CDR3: TGTGCCTGGGGGCAGTGGGAGACCCAGTACTTC.

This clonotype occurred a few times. The CDR3 is CASKGQSGANVLTF. The CDR3 DNA sequence: TGCGCCAGCAAGGGGCAATCTGGGGCCAACGTCCTGACTTTC. The chain recombines TRBV5-1 with TRBJ2-6; D is possibly TRBD1 (5 bases). V was shortened by 6 bases and J by 1 base, with 8 bases between the two germline ends. The CDR3 extends over 14 amino acids. Per germline, CDR1 SGHRS and CDR2 YFSETQ.

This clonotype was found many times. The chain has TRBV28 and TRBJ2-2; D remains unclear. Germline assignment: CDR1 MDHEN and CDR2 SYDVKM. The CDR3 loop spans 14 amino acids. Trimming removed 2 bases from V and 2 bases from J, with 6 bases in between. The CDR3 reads CASSLVGNTGELFF. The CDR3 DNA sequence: TGTGCCAGCAGTTTAGTGGGAAACACCGGGGAGCTGTTTTTT.

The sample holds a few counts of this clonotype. CDR3 DNA sequence: TGTGCCAGCAGCCCTGTTGGACCAGATACGCAGTATTTT. Residues: CASSPVGPDTQYF. The chain employs TRBV5-6 and TRBJ2-3; D unresolved. Trimming removed 4 bases at V and 4 bases at J, with 10 bases between. Germline CDR1 is SGHDT and CDR2 is YYEEEE. The CDR3 is made up of 13 amino acids.

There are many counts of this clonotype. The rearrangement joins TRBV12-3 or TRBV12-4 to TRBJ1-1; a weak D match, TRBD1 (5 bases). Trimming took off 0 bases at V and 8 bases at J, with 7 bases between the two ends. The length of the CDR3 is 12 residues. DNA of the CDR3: TGTGCCAGCAGTTTAGCCGGGGCCGAAGCTTTCTTT. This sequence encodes CASSLAGAEAFF.

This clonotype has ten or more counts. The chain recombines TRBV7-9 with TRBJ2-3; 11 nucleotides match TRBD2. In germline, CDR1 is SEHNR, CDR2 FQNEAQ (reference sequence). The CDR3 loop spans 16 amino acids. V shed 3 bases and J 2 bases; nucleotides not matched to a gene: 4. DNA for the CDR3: TGTGCCAGCAGCTTGAGACTAGCGGGGAACACAGATACGCAGTATTTT. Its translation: CASSLRLAGNTDTQYF.

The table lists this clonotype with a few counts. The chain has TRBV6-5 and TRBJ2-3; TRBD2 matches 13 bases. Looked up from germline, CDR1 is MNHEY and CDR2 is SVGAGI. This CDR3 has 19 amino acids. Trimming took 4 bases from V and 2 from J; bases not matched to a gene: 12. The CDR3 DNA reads TGTGCCAGCAGTTTTTTTTCACCCGGGACTAGCGGGACCACAGATACGCAGTATTTT. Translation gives CASSFFSPGTSGTTDTQYF.

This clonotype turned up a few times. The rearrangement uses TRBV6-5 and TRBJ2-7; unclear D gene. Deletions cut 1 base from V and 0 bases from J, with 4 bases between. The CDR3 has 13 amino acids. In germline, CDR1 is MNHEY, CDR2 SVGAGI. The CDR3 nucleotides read TGTGCCAGCAGTTACTTGAGCTCCTACGAGCAGTACTTC. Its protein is CASSYLSSYEQYF.

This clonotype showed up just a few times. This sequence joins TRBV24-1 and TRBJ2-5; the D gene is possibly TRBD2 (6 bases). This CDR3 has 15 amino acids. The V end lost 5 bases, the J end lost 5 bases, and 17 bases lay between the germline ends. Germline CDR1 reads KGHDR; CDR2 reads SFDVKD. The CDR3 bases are TGTGCCACCAGTGTGGGGGGTTCCGCAAGGGAGACCCAGTACTTC. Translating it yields CATSVGGSARETQYF.

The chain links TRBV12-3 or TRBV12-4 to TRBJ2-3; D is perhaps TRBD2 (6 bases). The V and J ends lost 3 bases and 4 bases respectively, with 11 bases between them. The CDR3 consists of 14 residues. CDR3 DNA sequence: TGTGCCAGCAGTTTTGGGGGGTCGGCAGATACGCAGTATTTT. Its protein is CASSFGGSADTQYF.

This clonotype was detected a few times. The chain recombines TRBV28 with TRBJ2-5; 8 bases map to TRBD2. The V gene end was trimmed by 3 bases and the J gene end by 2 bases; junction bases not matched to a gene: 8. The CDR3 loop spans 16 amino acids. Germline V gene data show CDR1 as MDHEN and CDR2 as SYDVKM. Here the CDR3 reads CASSFGPAGVQETQYF. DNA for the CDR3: TGTGCCAGCAGTTTTGGTCCAGCGGGAGTACAAGAGACCCAGTACTTC.

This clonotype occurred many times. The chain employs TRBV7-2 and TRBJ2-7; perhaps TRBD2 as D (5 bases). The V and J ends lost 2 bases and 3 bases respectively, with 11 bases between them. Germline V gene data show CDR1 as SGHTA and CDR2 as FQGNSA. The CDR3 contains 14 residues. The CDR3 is CASSLKLDFYEQYF. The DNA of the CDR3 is TGTGCCAGCAGCTTAAAACTAGACTTCTACGAGCAGTACTTC.